The 25 T cell receptor beta chains below all came from one sample that was sequenced in a study of T cell responses to AZD1222 COVID-19 vaccine. TCRdb's table, derived via immunoSEQ multiplex PCR, lists solely in-frame clones and lacks some. The sample shows roughly 85,000 clones, roughly 87% of them seen only once. The source was peripheral blood, collected on day 0 of MenACWY control vaccination. The origin of the receptors is an adult in good health.

This rearrangement joins TRBV12-3 or TRBV12-4 to TRBJ1-1; D ambiguous. The CDR3 consists of 13 residues. V shed 3 bases and J shed 1 base, with 6 bases lying between them. The CDR3 is CASSFVTNTEAFF. For the CDR3, the DNA is TGTGCCAGCAGTTTCGTGACGAACACTGAAGCTTTCTTT.

The chain has TRBV5-5 and TRBJ2-7; D gene uncertain. Trimming took off 3 bases at V and 2 bases at J, with 9 bases between the two ends. Germline-derived CDR1 and CDR2 are SGHKS and YYEKEE (reference sequence). This CDR3 has 13 residues. The CDR3 sequence: CASSWAETYEQYF. As DNA, the CDR3 is TGTGCCAGCAGCTGGGCAGAGACCTACGAGCAGTACTTC.

J is TRBJ1-1 and V is TRBV19, with D unresolved. Trimming cost V 5 bases and J 9 bases, with 13 bases left between them. Germline values: CDR1 LNHDA, CDR2 SQIVND (reference sequence). The CDR3 runs 12 residues. CDR3 region: CASSDETTKAFF. The CDR3, as DNA: TGTGCCAGTAGTGACGAGACAACAAAAGCTTTCTTT.

This clone was recorded a few times. The gene calls are TRBV9 and TRBJ1-5, with a weak D call TRBD1 (5 bases). The CDR3 contains 14 residues. Trimming pared 0 bases from V and 3 bases from J, leaving 7 bases between. Looked up from germline, CDR1 is SGDLS and CDR2 is YYNGEE. In nucleotides, the CDR3 is TGTGCCAGCAGCGTAGAGGGGATCAATCAGCCCCAGCATTTT. It translates to CASSVEGINQPQHF.

The chain uses TRBV29-1 and TRBJ1-1, with D perhaps matching TRBD1 (5 bases). Germline values: CDR1 SQVTM, CDR2 ANQGSEA. This CDR3 has 13 residues. Trimming took off 7 bases at V and 10 bases at J, with 22 bases between the two ends. CDR3 protein: CSAQPPGRRGAFF. CDR3 nucleotides: TGCAGCGCCCAACCCCCAGGTAGAAGGGGAGCTTTCTTT.

On this clone: At one of its ends the junction is not consistent with the germline gene, which may arise from a read error. This rearrangement joins TRBV7-7 to TRBJ2-5, with 10 bases matching TRBD1. The CDR3 is made up of 15 amino acids. Germline-derived CDR1 and CDR2 are SSHAT and FNYEAQ (reference sequence). Written as DNA, the CDR3 is TGTGCTAGCAGCTCTTCCGGGACAGGGGTCGAGACCCAGTACTTC. Residues: CASSSSGTGVETQYF. The full variable domain, rest sourced from reference TRBV7-7 and TRBJ2-5, is GAGVSQSPRYKVTKRGQDVTLRCDPISSHATLYWYQQALGQGPEFLTYFNYEAQPDKSGLPSDRFSAERPEGSISTLTIQRTEQRDSAMYRCASSSSGTGVETQYFGPGTRLLVL.

J is TRBJ1-1 and V is TRBV19, with D unclear. V was shortened by 5 bases and J by 4 bases, with 11 bases between the two germline ends. Germline CDR1 reads LNHDA; CDR2 reads SQIVND (reference sequence). The CDR3 extends over 13 amino acids. Here the CDR3 DNA reads TGTGCCAGTAGTGACGTCTGGGGCACTGAAGCTTTCTTT. It encodes CASSDVWGTEAFF.

This chain connects TRBV30 to TRBJ2-1; the match to TRBD2 covers 8 bases. The CDR3 is made up of 14 amino acids. The germline CDR1 and CDR2 sequences are GTSNPN and SVGIG (reference sequence). V was pared by 4 bases and J by 9 bases, with 11 bases of the junction left unmatched. The chain's CDR3 is CAWKASGGQGEQFF. For the CDR3, the DNA is TGTGCCTGGAAGGCGTCGGGGGGGCAGGGTGAGCAGTTCTTC.

This rearrangement joins TRBV27 to TRBJ2-7; no clear D. CDR1 and CDR2 from the germline V gene are MNHEY and SMNVEV (reference sequence). The CDR3 has 13 residues. The V and J ends lost 5 bases and 9 bases respectively, with 17 bases between them. The CDR3 is CASSLNTDQPQYF. The DNA of the CDR3 is TGTGCCAGCAGTCTAAACACGGATCAGCCGCAGTACTTC.

This clone was counted a single time. V and J are TRBV14 and TRBJ1-6; a weak D match, TRBD1 (5 bases). Germline CDR1 and CDR2: SGHDN and FVKESK. Between the trimmed V and J ends, which lost 1 base and 9 bases, there was a span of 10 bases. This CDR3 region has 14 residues. CDR3 protein: CASSQVGGSSPLHF. Written as DNA, the CDR3 is TGTGCCAGCAGCCAAGTTGGGGGGAGTTCACCCCTCCACTTT.

The chain uses TRBV19 and TRBJ2-5; D call uncertain. Between the trimmed V and J ends, which lost 7 bases and 2 bases, there was a span of 14 bases. The germline V gene encodes CDR1 LNHDA and CDR2 SQIVND (reference sequence). CDR3 length equals 14 residues. This CDR3 is CASKEKGSQETQYF. The CDR3 nucleotides are TGTGCCAGTAAGGAAAAAGGGTCGCAAGAGACCCAGTACTTC.

This clone occurred once. The CDR3 region has the DNA TGTGCCACCAGTGACAGGGGGGCAGATACGCAGTATTTT. Translated, it gives CATSDRGADTQYF. The chain uses TRBV24-1 and TRBJ2-3; a weak D match, TRBD1 (7 bases). The CDR3 length is 13 residues. Germline CDR1 KGHDR, CDR2 SFDVKD. The V end was cut by 4 bases, the J end by 4 bases, with 8 bases between.

The chain carries TRBV19 and TRBJ1-2, with D perhaps matching TRBD1 (5 bases). V lost 2 bases to trimming and J lost 7 bases, with 11 bases between them. This CDR3 region has 13 residues. The germline V gene has CDR1 LNHDA and CDR2 SQIVND (reference sequence). CDR3 region: CASSIKGLSGYTF. CDR3 DNA sequence: TGTGCCAGTAGTATAAAGGGGCTGAGTGGCTACACCTTC.

This clone was seen a handful of times. V gene TRBV4-2 combines with J gene TRBJ2-7, with TRBD2 matching 8 bases. The CDR3 has 18 amino acids. Losses at the gene ends were 1 base for V and 4 bases for J; bases not matched to a gene: 15. Germline CDR1 and CDR2: LGHNA and YNFKEQ. The CDR3 loop is CASSQGVEGSGETYEQYF. In DNA, the CDR3 is TGTGCCAGCAGCCAAGGGGTAGAGGGTAGCGGGGAGACATACGAGCAGTACTTC.

The chain has TRBV7-2 and TRBJ2-2; no firm D call. The CDR3 sequence is 16 residues long. CDR1 is SGHTA and CDR2 is FQGNSA in the germline V gene. With 2 bases removed from V and 0 bases from J, the gap between germline ends came to 10 bases. CDR3 residues: CASSLTPFANTGELFF. Here the CDR3 DNA reads TGTGCCAGCAGCTTAACTCCGTTCGCGAACACCGGGGAGCTGTTTTTT. The complete variable domain, with remaining parts taken from reference TRBV7-2 and TRBJ2-2, reads GAGVSQSPSNKVTEKGKDVELRCDPISGHTALYWYRQSLGQGLEFLIYFQGNSAPDKSGLPSDRFSAERTGGSVSTLTIQRTQQEDSAVYLCASSLTPFANTGELFFGEGSRLTVL.

This chain uses TRBV19 with TRBJ1-1; D might be TRBD1 (5 bases). Trimming stripped 4 bases from V and 0 bases from J, with 12 bases between. The CDR3 spans 15 residues. Germline assignment: CDR1 LNHDA and CDR2 SQIVND (reference sequence). This CDR3 is CASSKGRSLNTEAFF. As DNA, the CDR3 is TGTGCCAGTAGTAAGGGACGTTCGCTGAACACTGAAGCTTTCTTT.

CDR3 bases: TGTGCCAGCAGCTTCGTGGGGTCTAACTATGGCTACACCTTC. This translates into CASSFVGSNYGYTF. The chain employs TRBV5-6 and TRBJ1-2, with unresolved D. V was cut by 2 bases and J by 0 bases, with 8 bases left in between. CDR3 size: 14 residues. CDR1 and CDR2 from the germline V gene are SGHDT and YYEEEE.

This sequence joins TRBV20-1 and TRBJ1-2, with D unclear. Germline CDR1 is DFQATT and CDR2 is SNEGSKA (reference sequence). The ends were cut back, 3 bases at V and 0 bases at J, with 8 bases in the middle. The CDR3 is 13 residues long. The CDR3 coding sequence is TGCAGTGCTAGTGGTGGGACTAACTATGGCTACACCTTC. This gives the protein CSASGGTNYGYTF.

This sequence joins TRBV7-3 and TRBJ2-5; 15 positions match TRBD2. This CDR3 has 17 residues. V shed 4 bases, J shed 3 bases, and the junction held 6 bases outside the gene matches. The V gene's germline CDR1 is SGHTA and CDR2 FQGTGA. Written as DNA, the CDR3 is TGTGCCAGCAGCTCGGGACTAGCGGGGGGACGAGAAGAGACCCAGTACTTC. Protein: CASSSGLAGGREETQYF.

The chain links TRBV27 to TRBJ2-2; possibly TRBD2 for D (6 bases). CDR3 length equals 16 residues. Per germline, CDR1 MNHEY and CDR2 SMNVEV (reference sequence). Trimming removed 4 bases at V and 8 bases at J, with 20 bases between. CDR3 loop: CASSSSGSRGKGELFF. The CDR3 nucleotides read TGTGCCAGCAGTTCCTCGGGATCACGGGGGAAGGGGGAGCTGTTTTTT.

The genes are TRBV12-3 or TRBV12-4 and TRBJ1-2; 7 bases map to TRBD1. The CDR3 sequence is 13 residues long. Trimming took 4 bases from V and 7 from J; bases not matched to a gene: 6. The CDR3 bases are TGTGCCAGCAGTTACAGGGGTTACGCTGGCTACACCTTC. Protein product: CASSYRGYAGYTF.

This chain uses TRBV12-3 or TRBV12-4 with TRBJ2-5, with D hard to call. The CDR3 runs 12 residues. V lost 6 bases to trimming and J lost 8 bases, with 13 bases between them. The CDR3 bases are TGTGCCAGCAGCCTGGTTTTCGGAACCCAGTACTTC. Protein product: CASSLVFGTQYF.

CDR3 sequence reads: CASSLSPGPSDSGELFF. The CDR3 nucleotides read TGTGCCAGCAGCTTATCTCCGGGGCCTAGCGATAGCGGGGAGCTGTTTTTT. This chain connects TRBV7-2 to TRBJ2-2, with a weak D call TRBD2 (6 bases). Per germline, CDR1 SGHTA and CDR2 FQGNSA. V lost 2 bases and J 7 bases, leaving 20 bases between the germline ends. The CDR3 is made up of 17 amino acids. Full variable domain (remainder filled in from reference TRBV7-2 and TRBJ2-2): GAGVSQSPSNKVTEKGKDVELRCDPISGHTALYWYRQSLGQGLEFLIYFQGNSAPDKSGLPSDRFSAERTGGSVSTLTIQRTQQEDSAVYLCASSLSPGPSDSGELFFGEGSRLTVL.

The DNA of the CDR3 is TGTGCCAGCAAGTTACAGGGTGTAGGCACTGAAGCTTTCTTT. It specifies CASKLQGVGTEAFF. The chain employs TRBV2 and TRBJ1-1, with a possible D match to TRBD1 (6 bases). CDR3 size: 14 residues. The V gene lost 7 bases and the J gene lost 4 bases, with 16 bases spanning the gap. CDR1 SNHLY and CDR2 FYNNEI come from the germline V gene.

The chain carries TRBV19 and TRBJ1-4, with 8 bases that match TRBD1. The V gene end was trimmed by 6 bases and the J gene end by 6 bases; junction bases not matched to a gene: 6. The CDR3 loop spans 14 amino acids. The V gene's germline CDR1 is LNHDA and CDR2 SQIVND (reference sequence). The CDR3 reads CASRPGTGYEKLFF. CDR3 sequence (DNA): TGTGCCAGTAGGCCCGGGACAGGATATGAAAAACTGTTTTTT.